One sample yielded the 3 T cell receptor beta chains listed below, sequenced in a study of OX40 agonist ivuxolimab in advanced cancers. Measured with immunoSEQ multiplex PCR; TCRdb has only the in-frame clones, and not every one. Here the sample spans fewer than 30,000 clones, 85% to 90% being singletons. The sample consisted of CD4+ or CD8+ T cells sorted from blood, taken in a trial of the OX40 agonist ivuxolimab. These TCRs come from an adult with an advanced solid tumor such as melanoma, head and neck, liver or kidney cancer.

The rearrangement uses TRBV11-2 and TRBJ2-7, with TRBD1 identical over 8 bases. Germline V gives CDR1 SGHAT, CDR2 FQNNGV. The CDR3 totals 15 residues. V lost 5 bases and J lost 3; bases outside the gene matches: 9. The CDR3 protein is CASSPGTGLYYEQYF. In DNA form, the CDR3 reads TGTGCCAGCAGCCCCGGGACAGGTCTCTACTACGAGCAGTACTTC.

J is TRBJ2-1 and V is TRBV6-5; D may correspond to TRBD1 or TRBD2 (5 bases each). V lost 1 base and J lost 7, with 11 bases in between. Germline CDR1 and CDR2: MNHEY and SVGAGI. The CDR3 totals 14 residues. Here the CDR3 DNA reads TGTGCCAGCAGTTACTTCGCTGGGACGAATGAGCAGTTCTTC. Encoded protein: CASSYFAGTNEQFF.

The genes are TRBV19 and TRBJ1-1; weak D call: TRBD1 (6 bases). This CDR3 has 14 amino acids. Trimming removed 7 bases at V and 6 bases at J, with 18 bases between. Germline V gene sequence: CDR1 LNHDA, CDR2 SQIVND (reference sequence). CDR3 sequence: CASTWGGRMAEAFF. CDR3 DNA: TGTGCCAGTACCTGGGGGGGGCGTATGGCTGAAGCTTTCTTT.